This is a list of T cell receptor beta chains from one sample in a study of vaccination and CD4 T cells after COVID-19. TCRdb fed the PCR reads into MiXCR, producing one record per CDR3 protein. The sample holds 9,000 to 9,500 distinct CDR3 sequences; 25% to 40% are singletons and the top ten take about a fifth. No antigen has been assigned to these receptors. Sample: CD4+ T cells from blood, cultured in vitro. The receptors stem from a human donor in good health. CDR3s include the opening cysteine and the closing phenylalanine or tryptophan. Only some rows state a clone size, as once, few, many or a class for expanded clones.

v_gene,j_gene,abundance,CDR3aa
TRBV5-1,TRBJ1-5,.,CASSLGAGIGQPQHF
TRBV7-2,TRBJ2-7,.,CASSLGGTYEQYF
TRBV20-1,TRBJ2-3,.,CSARVAGRVDTQYF
TRBV11-2,TRBJ2-4,few,CASSALAKNIQYF
TRBV6-1,TRBJ2-2,.,CASSTVGDTGELFF
TRBV28,TRBJ2-7,.,CASSFWGEQYF
TRBV4-1,TRBJ1-5,few,CASGNYQPQHF
TRBV7-9,TRBJ2-7,few,CASSLEEGVEQYF
TRBV20-1,TRBJ1-5,few,CSARGDKLIGTQHF
TRBV30,TRBJ2-7,.,CALSRDRGSYEQYF
TRBV4-3,TRBJ1-1,.,CASSQFTGSHTEAFF
TRBV11-2,TRBJ2-2,.,CASREQGRSGELFF
TRBV5-1,TRBJ2-2,once,CASSQTGRAPRSGELFF
TRBV20-1,TRBJ1-2,.,CSARDYRGVLYGYTF
TRBV28,TRBJ1-6,.,CASERTLHNSPLHF